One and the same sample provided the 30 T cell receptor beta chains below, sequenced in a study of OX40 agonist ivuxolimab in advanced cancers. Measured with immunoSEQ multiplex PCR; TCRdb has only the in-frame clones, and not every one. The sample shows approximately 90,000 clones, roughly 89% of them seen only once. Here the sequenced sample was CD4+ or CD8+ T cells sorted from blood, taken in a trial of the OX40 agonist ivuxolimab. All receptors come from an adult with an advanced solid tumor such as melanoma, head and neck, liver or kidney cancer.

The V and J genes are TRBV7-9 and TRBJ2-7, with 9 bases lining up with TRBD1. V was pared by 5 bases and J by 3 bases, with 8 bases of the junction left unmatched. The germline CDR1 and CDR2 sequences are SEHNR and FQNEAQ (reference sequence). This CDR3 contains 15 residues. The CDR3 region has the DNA TGTGCCAGCAGCCCGACGGGACAGGGAGGCTACGAGCAGTACTTC. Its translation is CASSPTGQGGYEQYF.

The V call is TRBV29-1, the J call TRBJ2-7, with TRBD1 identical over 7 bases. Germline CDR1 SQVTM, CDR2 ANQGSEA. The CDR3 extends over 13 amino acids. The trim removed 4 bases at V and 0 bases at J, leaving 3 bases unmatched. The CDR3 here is CSVVTGVSYEQYF. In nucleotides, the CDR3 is TGCAGCGTTGTCACAGGGGTCTCCTACGAGCAGTACTTC.

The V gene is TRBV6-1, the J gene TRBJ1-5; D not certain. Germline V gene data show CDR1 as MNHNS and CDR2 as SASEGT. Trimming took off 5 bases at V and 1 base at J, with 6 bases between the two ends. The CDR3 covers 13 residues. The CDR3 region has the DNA TGTGCCAGCAGTTTCCCCAGCAATCAGCCCCAGCATTTT. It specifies CASSFPSNQPQHF.

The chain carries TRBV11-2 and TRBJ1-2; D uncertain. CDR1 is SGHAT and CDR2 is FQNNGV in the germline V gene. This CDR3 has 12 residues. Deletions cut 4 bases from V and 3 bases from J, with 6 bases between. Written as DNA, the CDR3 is TGTGCCAGCAGCTCTTTCGACTATGGCTACACCTTC. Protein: CASSSFDYGYTF.

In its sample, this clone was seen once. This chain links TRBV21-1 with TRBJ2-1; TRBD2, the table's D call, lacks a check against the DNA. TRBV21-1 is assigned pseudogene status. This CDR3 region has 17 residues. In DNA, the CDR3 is TGTGCCAGCAGCAAAGTGGAGGTCCCAACACCTTTTAGTGAGCAGTTCTTC. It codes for CASSKVEVPTPFSEQFF.

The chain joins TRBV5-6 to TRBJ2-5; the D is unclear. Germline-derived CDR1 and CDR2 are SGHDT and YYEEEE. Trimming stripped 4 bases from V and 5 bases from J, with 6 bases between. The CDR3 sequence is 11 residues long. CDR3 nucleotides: TGTGCCAGCAGCGGAATGGAGACCCAGTACTTC. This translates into CASSGMETQYF.

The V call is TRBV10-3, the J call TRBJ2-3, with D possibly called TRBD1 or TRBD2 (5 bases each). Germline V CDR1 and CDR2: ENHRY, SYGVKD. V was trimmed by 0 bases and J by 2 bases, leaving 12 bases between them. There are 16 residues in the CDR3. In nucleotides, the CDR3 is TGTGCCATCAGTGAGTCTCAAGGTGGGACCACAGATACGCAGTATTTT. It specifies CAISESQGGTTDTQYF.

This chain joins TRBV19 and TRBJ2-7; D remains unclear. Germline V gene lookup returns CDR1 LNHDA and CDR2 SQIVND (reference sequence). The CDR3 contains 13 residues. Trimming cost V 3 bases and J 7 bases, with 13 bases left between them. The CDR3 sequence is CASSIGSMSEQYF. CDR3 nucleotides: TGTGCCAGTAGTATTGGTTCCATGTCTGAGCAGTACTTC.

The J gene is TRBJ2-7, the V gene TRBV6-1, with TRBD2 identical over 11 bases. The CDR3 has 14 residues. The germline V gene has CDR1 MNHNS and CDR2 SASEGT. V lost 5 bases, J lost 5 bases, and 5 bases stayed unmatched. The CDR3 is CASSTSGRLNEQYF. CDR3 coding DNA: TGTGCCAGCAGTACTAGCGGGAGACTGAACGAGCAGTACTTC.

CDR3 sequence reads: CASSPPRDRVDNEQFF. The CDR3 DNA sequence: TGTGCCAGCTCACCACCGAGGGACAGGGTCGACAATGAGCAGTTCTTC. This rearrangement joins TRBV18 to TRBJ2-1, with 9 positions matching TRBD1. The CDR3 spans 16 residues. Germline lookup yields CDR1 KGHSH and CDR2 LQKENI. V lost 0 bases, J lost 5 bases, and 5 bases stayed unmatched.

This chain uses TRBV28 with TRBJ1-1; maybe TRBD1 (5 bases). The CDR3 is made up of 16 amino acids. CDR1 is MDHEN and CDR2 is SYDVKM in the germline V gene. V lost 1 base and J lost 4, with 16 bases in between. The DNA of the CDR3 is TGTGCCAGCAGTTTATACCTACTACGGGGGGGCACTGAAGCTTTCTTT. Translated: CASSLYLLRGGTEAFF.

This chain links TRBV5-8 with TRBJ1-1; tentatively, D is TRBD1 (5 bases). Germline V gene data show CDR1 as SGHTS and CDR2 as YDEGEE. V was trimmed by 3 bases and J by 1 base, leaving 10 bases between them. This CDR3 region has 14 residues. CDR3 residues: CASSSGQPNTEAFF. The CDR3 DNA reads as TGTGCCAGCAGCTCTGGACAACCGAACACTGAAGCTTTCTTT.

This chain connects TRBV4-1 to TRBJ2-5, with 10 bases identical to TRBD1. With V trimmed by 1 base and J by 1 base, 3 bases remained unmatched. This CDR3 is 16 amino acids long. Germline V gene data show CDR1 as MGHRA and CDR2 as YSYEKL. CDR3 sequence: CASSQGTGGSQETQYF. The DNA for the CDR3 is TGCGCCAGCAGCCAAGGGACAGGGGGGTCCCAAGAGACCCAGTACTTC.

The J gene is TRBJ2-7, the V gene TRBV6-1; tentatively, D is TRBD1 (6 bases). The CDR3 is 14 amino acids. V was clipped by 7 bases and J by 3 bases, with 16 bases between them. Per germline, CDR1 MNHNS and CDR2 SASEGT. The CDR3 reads CASKDSNRDYEQYF. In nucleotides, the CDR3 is TGTGCCAGCAAAGACTCTAACAGGGACTACGAGCAGTACTTC.

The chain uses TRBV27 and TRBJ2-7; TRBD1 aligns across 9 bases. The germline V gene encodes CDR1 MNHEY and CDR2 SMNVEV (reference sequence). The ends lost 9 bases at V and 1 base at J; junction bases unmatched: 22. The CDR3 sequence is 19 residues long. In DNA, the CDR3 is TGTGCCAGGATCTTAAGGGCCGGGACAGGGCTAGAGCGGTCCTACGAGCAGTACTTC. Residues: CARILRAGTGLERSYEQYF.

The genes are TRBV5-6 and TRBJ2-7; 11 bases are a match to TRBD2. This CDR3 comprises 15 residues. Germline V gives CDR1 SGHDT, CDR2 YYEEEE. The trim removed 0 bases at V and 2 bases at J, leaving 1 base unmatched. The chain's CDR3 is CASSLGLAGTYEQYF. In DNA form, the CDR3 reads TGTGCCAGCAGCTTGGGACTAGCGGGGACCTACGAGCAGTACTTC.

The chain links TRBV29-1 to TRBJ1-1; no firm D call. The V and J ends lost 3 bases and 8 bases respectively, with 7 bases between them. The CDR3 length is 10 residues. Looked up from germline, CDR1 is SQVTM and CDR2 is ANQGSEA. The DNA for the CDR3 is TGCAGCGTTGAGGCAGTAGAAGCTTTCTTT. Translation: CSVEAVEAFF.

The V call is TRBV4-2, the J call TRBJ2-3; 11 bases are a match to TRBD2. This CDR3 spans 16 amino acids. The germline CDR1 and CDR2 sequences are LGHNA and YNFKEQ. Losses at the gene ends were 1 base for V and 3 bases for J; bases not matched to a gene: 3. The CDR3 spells CASSQGVAGGTDTQYF. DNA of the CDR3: TGTGCCAGCAGCCAAGGAGTAGCGGGAGGGACAGATACGCAGTATTTT.

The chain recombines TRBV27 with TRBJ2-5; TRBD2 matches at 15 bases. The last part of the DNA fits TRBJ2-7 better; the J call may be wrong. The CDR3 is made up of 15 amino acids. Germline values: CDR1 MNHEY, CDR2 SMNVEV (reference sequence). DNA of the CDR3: TGTGCCAGTCAGGGACTAGCGGGAGGCTCCTACGAGCAGTACTTC. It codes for CASQGLAGGSYEQYF.

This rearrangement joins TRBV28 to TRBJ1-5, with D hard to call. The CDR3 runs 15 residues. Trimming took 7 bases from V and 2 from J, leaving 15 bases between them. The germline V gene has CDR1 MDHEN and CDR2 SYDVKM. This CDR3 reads CASTLRGYGNQPQHF. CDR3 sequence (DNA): TGTGCCAGCACCCTCCGGGGATATGGCAATCAGCCCCAGCATTTT.

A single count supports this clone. CDR3 amino acids: CASSLRDRSYEQYF. CDR3 DNA sequence: TGTGCCAGTAGTCTCCGGGACAGGTCCTACGAGCAGTACTTC. V and J are TRBV19 and TRBJ2-7; 8 bases match TRBD1. After removal of 5 bases from V and 1 base from J, the junction contained 4 bases not matched to a gene. The germline gives CDR1 LNHDA, CDR2 SQIVND (reference sequence). This CDR3 has 14 residues.

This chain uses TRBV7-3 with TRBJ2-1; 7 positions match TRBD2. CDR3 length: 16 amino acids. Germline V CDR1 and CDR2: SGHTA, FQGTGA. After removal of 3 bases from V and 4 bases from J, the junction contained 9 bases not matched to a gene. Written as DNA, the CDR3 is TGTGCCAGCAGCTTTGCTAGCGGAGGCCTTTACAATGAGCAGTTCTTC. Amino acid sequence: CASSFASGGLYNEQFF.

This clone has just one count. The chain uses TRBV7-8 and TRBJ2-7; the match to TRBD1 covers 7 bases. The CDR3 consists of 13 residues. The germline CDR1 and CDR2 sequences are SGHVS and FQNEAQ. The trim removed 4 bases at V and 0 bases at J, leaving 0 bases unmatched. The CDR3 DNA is TGTGCCAGCAGCTGGGACAGCTCCTACGAGCAGTACTTC. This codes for CASSWDSSYEQYF.

CDR3 nucleotides: TGTGCCAGCAGTCAGGACAGCTTAGGTGGAAACACCATATATTTT. Translated: CASSQDSLGGNTIYF. The chain recombines TRBV2 with TRBJ1-3; TRBD1 is a possible D gene (6 bases). Germline V gives CDR1 SNHLY, CDR2 FYNNEI. The CDR3 totals 15 residues. Trimming took 5 bases from V and 3 from J, leaving 14 bases between them.

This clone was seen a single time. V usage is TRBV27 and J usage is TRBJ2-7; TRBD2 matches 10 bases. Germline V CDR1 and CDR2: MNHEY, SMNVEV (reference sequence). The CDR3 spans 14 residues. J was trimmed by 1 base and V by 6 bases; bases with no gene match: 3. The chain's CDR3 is CASSSSGGSYEQYF. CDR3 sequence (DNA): TGTGCCAGCAGCTCTAGCGGGGGATCCTACGAGCAGTACTTC.

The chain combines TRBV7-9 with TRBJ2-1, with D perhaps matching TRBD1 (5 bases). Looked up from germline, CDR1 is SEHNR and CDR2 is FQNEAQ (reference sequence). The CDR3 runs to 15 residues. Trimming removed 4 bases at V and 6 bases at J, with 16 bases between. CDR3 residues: CASSYAWLGVNEQFF. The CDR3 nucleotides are TGTGCCAGCAGCTATGCCTGGCTAGGGGTCAATGAGCAGTTCTTC.

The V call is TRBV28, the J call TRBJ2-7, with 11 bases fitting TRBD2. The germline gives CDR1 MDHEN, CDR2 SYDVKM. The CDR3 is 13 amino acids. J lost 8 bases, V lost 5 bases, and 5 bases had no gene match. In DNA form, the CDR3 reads TGTGCCAGCAGTACTAGCGGGAGAGGTAAGCAGTACTTC. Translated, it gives CASSTSGRGKQYF.

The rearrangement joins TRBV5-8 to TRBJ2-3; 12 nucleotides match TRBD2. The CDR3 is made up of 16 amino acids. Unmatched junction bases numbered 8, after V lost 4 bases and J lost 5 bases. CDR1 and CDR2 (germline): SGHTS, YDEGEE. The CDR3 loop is CASSDRTSGMVDTQYF. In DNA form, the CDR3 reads TGTGCCAGCAGCGATCGGACTAGCGGGATGGTAGATACGCAGTATTTT.

The CDR3 sequence: CASSSGRPYEQYF. The CDR3, as DNA: TGCGCCAGCAGCAGCGGACGACCCTACGAGCAGTACTTC. The V and J genes are TRBV4-1 and TRBJ2-5, with a possible D match to TRBD2 (5 bases). The J call may be mistaken, given a closer DNA end match to TRBJ2-7. From germline, CDR1 is MGHRA and CDR2 YSYEKL. CDR3 length: 13 residues.

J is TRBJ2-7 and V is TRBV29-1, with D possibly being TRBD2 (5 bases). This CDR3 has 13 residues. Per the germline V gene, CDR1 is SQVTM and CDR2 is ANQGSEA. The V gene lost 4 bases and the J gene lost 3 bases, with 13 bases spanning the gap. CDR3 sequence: CSVVDGGGYEQYF. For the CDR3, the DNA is TGCAGCGTTGTGGACGGAGGAGGCTACGAGCAGTACTTC.